These 9 T cell receptor beta chains share one sample of origin, sequenced in a study of blood T cell repertoires in COVID-19. TCRdb's table, derived via immunoSEQ multiplex PCR, lists solely in-frame clones and lacks some. This sample has almost 250,000 clones, with around 85% found just once. The material sequenced was PBMCs or T cells enriched from blood (not recorded which). The receptors shown here come from a woman aged 50 to 60 with acute COVID-19.

The V gene is TRBV18, the J gene TRBJ1-1, with 8 bases aligning to TRBD1. J lost 4 bases, V lost 5 bases, and 9 bases had no gene match. The CDR3 loop spans 15 amino acids. Per the germline V gene, CDR1 is KGHSH and CDR2 is LQKENI. DNA for the CDR3: TGTGCCAGCTCATCAAATTCAGGGGGCGGCACTGAAGCTTTCTTT. Translating it yields CASSSNSGGGTEAFF.

The table lists this clone with a count of one. This rearrangement joins TRBV30 to TRBJ1-3; D is ambiguous. CDR1 and CDR2 (germline): GTSNPN, SVGIG (reference sequence). This CDR3 has 13 residues. V was pared by 4 bases and J by 1 base, with 8 bases between. The CDR3 DNA follows: TGTGCCTGGAACGAGAGGTCTGGAAACACCATATATTTT. Protein sequence: CAWNERSGNTIYF.

The rearrangement uses TRBV5-1 and TRBJ2-2; 8 bases are shared with TRBD1. Germline CDR1 is SGHRS and CDR2 is YFSETQ. V gave up 5 bases and J gave up 7 bases; unmatched junction bases: 7. The CDR3 is 14 residues long. The CDR3 loop reads CASRPGQGVGELFF. The DNA for the CDR3 is TGCGCCAGCAGACCAGGACAGGGTGTCGGGGAGCTGTTTTTT.

The gene calls are TRBV5-4 and TRBJ1-1; D remains ambiguous. Between the trimmed V and J ends, which lost 0 bases and 3 bases, there was a span of 9 bases. The length of the CDR3 is 14 residues. Germline lookup yields CDR1 SGHNT and CDR2 YYREEE (reference sequence). CDR3 in DNA: TGTGCCAGCAGCTTGGGGCAGCGTTACACTGAAGCTTTCTTT. Its translation is CASSLGQRYTEAFF.

This sequence joins TRBV5-4 and TRBJ2-1; 7 bases are shared with TRBD2. This CDR3 contains 12 residues. J was trimmed by 9 bases and V by 2 bases; bases with no gene match: 2. Germline CDR1 is SGHNT and CDR2 is YYREEE (reference sequence). The CDR3 loop reads CASSFIAGEQFF. DNA of the CDR3: TGTGCCAGCAGCTTCATAGCGGGTGAGCAGTTCTTC.

The V and J genes are TRBV7-2 and TRBJ1-5; possibly TRBD1 for D (6 bases). Germline V gene lookup returns CDR1 SGHTA and CDR2 FQGNSA. V lost 5 bases and J 4 bases, leaving 15 bases between the germline ends. The CDR3 is 15 residues long. CDR3 residues: CASSPQGTTNQPQHF. CDR3 DNA: TGTGCCAGCAGCCCCCAGGGGACAACTAATCAGCCCCAGCATTTT.

Only one count was recorded for this clone. The V gene is TRBV11-2, the J gene TRBJ2-2; 7 positions match TRBD2. This CDR3 region has 13 residues. Germline assignment: CDR1 SGHAT and CDR2 FQNNGV. With 10 bases clipped from V and 0 bases from J, the junction kept 2 bases outside the gene matches. CDR3 in amino acids: CAIGLANTGELFF. DNA of the CDR3: TGTGCCATAGGACTAGCGAACACCGGGGAGCTGTTTTTT.

This chain uses TRBV30 with TRBJ2-5, with 10 bases matching TRBD2. V gave up 3 bases and J gave up 5 bases; unmatched junction bases: 3. The CDR3 is 13 amino acids. In germline, CDR1 is GTSNPN, CDR2 SVGIG (reference sequence). CDR3 sequence (DNA): TGTGCCTGGAGGACGGGACTAGCGGAGACCCAGTACTTC. It specifies CAWRTGLAETQYF.

This clone has a handful of counts. The chain's CDR3 is CASSPGQGALTYEQYF. The CDR3 DNA sequence: TGCGCCAGCAGTCCTGGACAGGGGGCCTTAACCTACGAGCAGTACTTC. The chain couples TRBV10-1 to TRBJ2-7; 11 positions match TRBD1. V lost 5 bases, J lost 2 bases, and 8 bases stayed unmatched. Germline V gives CDR1 WNHNN, CDR2 SYGVQD (reference sequence). This CDR3 spans 16 amino acids.